This T cell receptor beta chain emerged from a study of blood T cells in healthy people across ages (dated by TCRdb to between 2014 and 2016). About the investigation overall: In model experiments, template switching captured about one uniquely barcoded TCR beta cDNA molecule for every two T cells. Using deep sequencing normalized with unique cDNA molecular identifiers, the study measured how TCR beta repertoire diversity changes with age. Donors were grouped into four age groups: young (average approximately 16 years), middle-aged (39), aged (roughly 62) and long-lived (less than 85). To avoid experimental bias, donors of different ages were randomly spread across the sequencing lanes. For two donors (one aged 18 to 29 and one aged 80 or older), the study analyzed two additional independent replicas of 1 million unique cDNA reads from the same blood draw.

Receptors were amplified or captured by 5' RACE. The sequencer listed for this sample is Illumina HiSeq 2500. A second 7 to 11 cycle PCR used a sample-barcoded 5' primer and a J-beta primer mix. A unique molecular identifier was introduced onto each TCR beta cDNA molecule by a template-switch 5' adaptor carrying 12 random nucleotides. At least 3 million CDR3-containing paired-end reads were obtained from each sample. The Mint cDNA synthesis kit, primed by a TRBC-specific oligonucleotide, was used to synthesize first-strand cDNA from all RNA. After uracil-DNA glycosylase treatment, a first 18-cycle PCR used universal primers M1SS and BC2_uni_R on all cDNA. From the authors' description of their analysis: For normalization, 1 million high-quality reads were randomly selected from each sample, with every read carrying a distinct molecular identifier. Reads sharing molecular identifiers were discarded rather than binned into consensus sequences. MiTCR, set to a Q25 quality threshold and the strictest error-elimination algorithm, was used for CDR3 identification, clonotype clustering and error correction. A nonparametric unseen species model with Euler transformation was used to estimate a lower bound on total TCR beta diversity. The public sequencing data were trimmed at Q25 with fastp and processed into clonotypes with MiXCR by TCRdb, which kept only in-frame beta chains. Duplicate CDR3 protein sequences are folded into a single record with the most common DNA and genes. TCRdb, rather than the study authors, made the V and J calls. Counted in this sample were 950,000 to 1,200,000 distinct CDR3 sequences; more than 30% of them appeared once. Of the sample, 13% is held by the ten largest clones.

Donors were approximately 42 systemically healthy Caucasian individuals from Russia aged about 6 to 100 years. Each donor gave around 9 milliliters of peripheral blood, collected into EDTA-treated Vacutainer tubes. Ficoll-Paque density-gradient centrifugation was used to isolate PBMCs, with at least 7 million obtained per sample. Trizol reagent was used to extract total RNA from the PBMCs, yielding at least 5 micrograms per sample. Naive CD45RAhigh/CD27high T cell percentages were measured by flow cytometry on a PBMC aliquot from every donor. The paper as a whole reports these results and caveats: Compared with the aged group, the long-lived group had more naive CD4+ T cells, fewer expanded clones and increased TCR diversity, suggesting age selection. The percentage of naive T cells measured by flow cytometry correlated strongly with observed TCR beta diversity. Since profiling was done on bulk unsorted PBMCs, naive and antigen-experienced compartments could not be conclusively compared. Estimates of total diversity based on one million sequenced T cells were considered lower bounds and underestimates. The CMV infection status of donors was not known, potentially confounding age-related changes in expanded clonotypes. Observed TCR beta diversity per million T cells fell roughly linearly with age, and a significant reduction was already apparent by age about 43.

This clonotype has more than one count but fewer than ten. Its antigen is currently not known. No base-level quality is on record; no much larger clone is a single base apart. V ends up 0 bases short and J 4 bases short, with an unmatched junction base count of 9. For CDR1 and CDR2, the germline V gene (reference sequence) lists DFQATT and SNEGSKA. The CDR3 numbers 17 residues from cysteine through phenylalanine. CDR3 DNA only is kept here, 51 bases in frame from base 1. The receptor chain draws on TRBV20-1 and TRBJ2-3; TRBD2 matches 11 bases in the middle. This TCR was sampled from a man aged 18 to 30 in good health. Sample: blood. The DNA is TGCAGTGCTAGAGATCCCGGGACTAGCGGCCCCCCAGATACGCAGTATTTT. This yields the protein CSARDPGTSGPPDTQYF.